Detailed here is one T cell receptor beta chain. Its specificity is unknown. The data derive from a study of a mutant IDH1 vaccine in newly diagnosed glioma. Across the study: The patients received vaccinations eight times, in weeks 1, 3, 5, 7, 11, 15, 19 and 23. Sex distribution of treated patients was about 62% male and 37.5% female; mean age was 40.4 years. Patients got radiotherapy, temozolomide, or both beforehand, and most got both.

Using immunoSEQ multiplex PCR, the repertoire was profiled, and TCRdb retains in-frame clones only, with some absent. Of roughly 130,000 clones in the sample, roughly 75% are singletons; the top ten hold 5.5%. V gave up 1 base and J gave up 4 bases; unmatched junction bases: 2. This CDR3 is 16 amino acids long. Germline V CDR1 and CDR2: SGHNT, YENEEA. Study findings and constraints: No link was apparently found between pseudoprogression and changes in top peripheral T cell clonotypes.

Time point reported: week 11, during vaccination. Vaccination used 300 ug of mutant IDH1 20-mer peptide per dose, with topical imiquimod. The J gene is TRBJ2-7, the V gene TRBV11-3, with 15 bases matching TRBD2. This clonotype was obtained from a man aged 40-49 years with glioma. This sample comprised PBMCs, obtained from a glioma patient whose treatment included an IDH1 peptide vaccine. The CDR3 nucleotides read TGTGCCAGCAGCTTAGGAGGACTAGCGGGGGGGTACGAGCAGTACTTC. It specifies CASSLGGLAGGYEQYF.